The following is a TCR beta chain sequence with its context. Its target is unknown. This CDR3 has 17 amino acids. Deletions cut 2 bases from V and 0 bases from J, with 17 bases between. CDR1 and CDR2 from the germline V gene are SGHVS and FQNEAQ. This sample was included in a study of identical twins. TCRdb ran MiXCR on the 5' RACE reads and lists one entry per CDR3 protein. The sample has around 570,000 distinct CDR3 sequences; just under 10% are singletons. Points from the study as a whole: Insertions were fewer in abundant cord blood beta clonotypes, whereas memory repertoires showed none of this pattern. The models systematically underestimated how much out-of-frame TCR alpha was shared in monozygotic twins.

The same data also went into a second study, on yellow fever vaccine responses in identical twins.

This TCR was recovered from a woman between 18 and 29 years old in good health. The chain links TRBV7-8 to TRBJ2-7; tentatively, D is TRBD1 (6 bases). The sample comprised PBMCs. The CDR3 DNA reads TGTGCCAGCAGCTTACGAGACAGGCCCACGCTCTCCTACGAGCAGTACTTC. Translating it yields CASSLRDRPTLSYEQYF.